This TCR beta chain was sequenced during a study of shared clonotypes between healthy human individuals. The table came from immunoSEQ multiplex PCR; TCRdb's copy has only in-frame clones and leaves some out. The sample lists some 700,000 clones, 90% occurring once. In the case of this clone: Its specificity is unknown.

Study observations and caveats: Against clonotypes common to all four donors, non-shared ones had lower generation probabilities. Shared clonotypes: roughly 5% naive CD4, about 4% naive CD8, about 2.4% memory CD4, 0.4% memory CD8.

Specimen: memory CD8+ T cells from PBMCs. As for subset: CD45RO+ cells pooled with CCR7-negative TemRA cells. The clonotype comes from a man in his late teens or twenties in good health. Some clones in this sample may be carry-over from other donors' samples.

Here the CDR3 DNA reads TGTGCCAGCAGCGCCTACCAGCGTGGCACAGATACGCAGTATTTT. It yields the protein CASSAYQRGTDTQYF. This chain joins TRBV9 and TRBJ2-3; no firm D call. The CDR3 sequence is 15 residues long. The V end was cut by 3 bases, the J end by 1 base, with 12 bases between. CDR1 and CDR2 from the germline V gene are SGDLS and YYNGEE.